This record looks at one T cell receptor (beta chain) sequence and its context. Antigen: not known. This specimen comes from a study of cytotoxic CD8 clonotypes in ibrutinib-treated CLL. Study-wide background: Among patients, roughly 25 responded partially and 2 completely; roughly 15 then stayed remitted and around 12 progressed after median around 66 months. Following a median approximately 12 months of treatment, with a range of 6 to 36, response samples were taken. Broader study findings: With treatment, public clonotypes, which were uncommon, either contracted or remained stable.

TCRdb's copy holds only in-frame clones and misses some; the assay was immunoSEQ multiplex PCR. The sample lists 150,000 or so clones; around 80% were seen once. The origin of this receptor is a human donor with chronic lymphocytic leukemia. This material consisted of PBMCs, taken after 24 months of ibrutinib treatment.

The CDR3, as DNA: TGTGCCAGCAGCGTGGACAGCTATGGCTACACCTTC. Translating it yields CASSVDSYGYTF. V and J are TRBV9 and TRBJ1-2; D might be TRBD1 (6 bases). Germline V gene sequence: CDR1 SGDLS, CDR2 YYNGEE. V was trimmed by 2 bases and J by 4 bases, leaving 6 bases between them. The CDR3 contains 12 residues. Full variable domain (outside the CDR3, taken from reference TRBV9 and TRBJ1-2): DSGVTQTPKHLITATGQRVTLRCSPRSGDLSVYWYQQSLDQGLQFLIQYYNGEERAKGNILERFSAQQFPDLHSELNLSSLELGDSALYFCASSVDSYGYTFGSGTRLTVV.